This T cell receptor beta chain is drawn from a study of blood T cell repertoires in COVID-19. The overall study: The study drew acute and convalescent COVID-19 samples from the United States, Italy and Spain.

Germline lookup yields CDR1 SGHRS and CDR2 YFSETQ. V dropped 4 bases and J dropped 0 bases, with 13 bases sitting between them. This CDR3 is built from 15 residues. This clone was observed a few times. Recruited during active infection, patients (from Seattle) were subsequently followed longitudinally. The table came from immunoSEQ multiplex PCR; TCRdb's copy has only in-frame clones and leaves some out. Seen here are under 250,000 clones, about 93% observed once, and the top ten hold roughly 0.8%. The rearrangement links TRBV5-1 to TRBJ1-1, with a weak D call TRBD1 (6 bases). The sequence came from a man aged 30 to 39 with COVID-19, enrolled during active disease. Sequencing was carried out using peripheral blood. The CDR3 region is CASSDLTGMNTEAFF. CDR3 coding DNA: TGCGCCAGCAGCGATCTCACAGGGATGAACACTGAAGCTTTCTTT.